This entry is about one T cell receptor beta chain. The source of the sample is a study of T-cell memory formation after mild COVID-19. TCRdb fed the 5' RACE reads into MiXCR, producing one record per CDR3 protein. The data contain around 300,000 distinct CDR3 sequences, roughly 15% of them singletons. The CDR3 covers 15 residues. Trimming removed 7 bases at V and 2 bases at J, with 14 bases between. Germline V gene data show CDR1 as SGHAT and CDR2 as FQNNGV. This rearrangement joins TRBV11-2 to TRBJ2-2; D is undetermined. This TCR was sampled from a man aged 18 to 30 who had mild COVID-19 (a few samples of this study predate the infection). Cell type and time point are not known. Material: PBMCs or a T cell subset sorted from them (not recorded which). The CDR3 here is CASTPRATNTGELFF. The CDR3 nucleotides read TGTGCCAGCACCCCCCGCGCGACCAACACCGGGGAGCTGTTTTTT.